This T cell receptor beta chain originates from a study of beta chain features in type 1 diabetes (dated 2018 in TCRdb). About the study as a whole: Patients and healthy donors did not differ in mean age, gender distribution, total cell number or subset yield. The study compared TCRB repertoires of sorted circulating CD4+ T cell subsets between recently diagnosed type 1 diabetes patients and matched healthy donors. Regulatory and stem cell-like memory subsets were isolated from only 8 patients and roughly 8 healthy donors, whereas naive and central memory subsets came from all 28 donors. Across all samples, around 100 million sorted cells were examined, and cell number per subset correlated strongly with RNA yield. The paper's findings and limits, for the study overall: Naive, central memory and regulatory TCRB repertoires appeared to be more alike among patients than among healthy donors. Fewer insertions and more nucleotide deletions at VDJ recombination sites were observed in patients with type 1 diabetes, implying thymic rearrangement abnormalities. Shorter templates might be favored by PCR, yet because patient and control samples were amplified and corrected together, any such skew would affect both groups equally. Because cDNA was sequenced instead of genomic DNA, highly expressing activated cells could be over-represented, though the groups showed no difference in activation or CD3 levels. A moderate but significant shortening of TCRB CDR3 length was observed in type 1 diabetes patients in all four CD4+ subsets. HLA sub-analyses involved small numbers of individuals, so any influence of HLA type on TCRB rearrangement remained unresolved.

The entire amount of isolated RNA was reverse transcribed using the High Capacity cDNA Reverse Transcription Kit, so the sequenced TCRB transcripts were expressed ones. Naive, central memory and regulatory T cell samples underwent deep immunoSEQ sequencing, averaging approximately 3.5 million total reads per sample. Sorted cells were lysed in RLT buffer, and RNA was extracted using DNase-treated RNeasy Micro or Mini kits according to cell number. Each cell subset was processed on its own to prevent cross-contamination, while patient and healthy donor samples were processed together. The immunoSEQ multiplex PCR was used to amplify TCRB sequences from cDNA, yielding 87-bp fragments that span the CDR3 region. The amplicons were sequenced using the Illumina HiSeq platform. As for the original processing: PCR bias was computationally corrected using synthetic template baselines, reads within Hamming distance 2 were collapsed, and singletons that could not be merged were discarded. Reads were aligned against IMGT to assign V, D and J genes, CDR3 length and insertions or deletions at six rearrangement sites. Within each subset, clonotype counts were normalized to sorted cell number, and only after that were true diversity and Gini coefficients computed with the tcR R package. The overlap coefficient, calculated on TCRB nucleotide sequences, was used to measure repertoire sharing. This immuneACCESS table, as held by TCRdb, lists in-frame sequences with V and J called but not all clones. Of the missing ones, under half trace to an unresolved V gene in checked studies; the others have no known cause. The D gene and trimming were derived from the DNA, and the V and J assignments and clone size from that table. For this sample there are 160,000 or so clones; 7% to 9.5% appear just once. The top ten hold 0.7% of the sample.

The germline V gene supplies CDR1 MDHEN and CDR2 SYDVKM. Taken from cysteine to phenylalanine, the CDR3 has 12 residues. Only CDR3 DNA remains: 36 bases, in frame from the first base. V sheds 10 bases and J sheds 5 bases, leaving 15 bases between their ends. Each donor gave one peripheral blood draw, about 110 mL on average, collected into heparinised tubes. Using a panel that included CD45RO, CCR7, CD25, CD127, CD95 and CD27, naive, central memory, regulatory and stem cell-like memory CD4+ T cells were sorted on a BD FACSAria II. Purity was above 95% for every sorted population. PBMCs were isolated right away by Lymphoprep density gradient centrifugation and were stained directly, without culture. To minimize batch effects, samples were stained and sorted in pairs, one healthy donor with one patient per experiment. This clone showed up many times. The clone's antigen remains unknown. The sample holds no much larger clone one base away, and base qualities are not on file.

The sequence was collected from a woman aged 25 to 39 with type 1 diabetes. The sample consisted of central memory CD4+ T cells from blood. The rearranged segments are TRBV28 and TRBJ2-7; a tentative D match to TRBD1 spans 5 bases. In nucleotide form, the sequence is TGTGCCACTCAGGGAACCCTCGACGAGCAGTACTTC. Its coded protein is CATQGTLDEQYF.